This TCR beta chain was profiled in a study of regulatory T cells in long-lasting Graves disease. Study-wide context: To qualify as persistent, Graves' disease required over 5 years of antithyroid drugs with positive TSH receptor antibodies. Overall study results and limits: It was peripheral blood alone, not thyroid tissue, that was studied.

The sample's time point: persistent/refractory GD, antithyroid drugs over 5 years with positive TRAb. PBMCs provided the RNA from which the TCR library was made. Arm-PCR of CDR3 regions and iRepertoire HTBI primers were the basis on which TCR beta libraries were built. Each CDR3 protein gets one entry after TCRdb re-called the multiplex PCR reads with MiXCR. The table lists roughly 400,000 distinct CDR3 sequences, roughly 20% of them singletons. Of note for this clonotype: The antigen remains unidentified.

This TCR derives from a female donor with Graves disease. Sequencing was performed on peripheral blood mononuclear cells (PBMCs), taken when the disease was refractory, from a patient treated with antithyroid drugs.

CDR3 protein: CASSRPQGRHGYTF. Here the CDR3 DNA reads TGTGCCAGCAGCCGCCCACAGGGGCGCCATGGCTACACCTTC. This chain connects TRBV25-1 to TRBJ1-2, with 7 bases aligning to TRBD1. This CDR3 has 14 amino acids. CDR1 and CDR2 (germline): MGHDK, SYGVNS. Trimming removed 6 bases from V and 6 bases from J; junction bases left unmatched: 10.